Following are 22 T cell receptor beta chains from one sample sequenced in a study of shared clonotypes between healthy human individuals. Only CD45RO-negative cells positively selected for CCR7 counted as naive CD8 cells, so terminally differentiated effector memory CD45RA+ cells were excluded. The data were produced by immunoSEQ multiplex PCR, yet TCRdb's version contains in-frame clones alone and is incomplete. The data contain about 2.1 million clones, about 92% of them seen just once; the ten biggest clones take up approximately 1.7%. Material for sequencing was naive CD8+ T cells from PBMCs. The source of these receptors is a man aged 18 to 29 in good health. Some clones in this sample may be carry-over from other donors' samples.

CDR3 residues: CASRPDMNNEQFF. The CDR3 nucleotides read TGTGCGAGCCGCCCGGATATGAACAATGAGCAGTTCTTC. This chain joins TRBV5-4 and TRBJ2-1; D call uncertain. The germline V gene has CDR1 SGHNT and CDR2 YYREEE (reference sequence). The CDR3 length is 13 residues.

This chain links TRBV9 with TRBJ2-2, with D unresolved. The CDR3 contains 14 residues. Germline-derived CDR1 and CDR2 are SGDLS and YYNGEE. V dropped 0 bases and J dropped 4 bases, with 7 bases sitting between them. CDR3 nucleotide sequence: TGTGCCAGCAGCGTAGAGGCGTTCACCGGGGAGCTGTTTTTT. This sequence encodes CASSVEAFTGELFF.

The rearrangement links TRBV7-9 to TRBJ2-2; D is uncertain. Trimming shortened V by 4 bases and J by 3 bases, and 9 bases separated the two germline ends. Germline lookup yields CDR1 SEHNR and CDR2 FQNEAQ (reference sequence). CDR3 size: 14 residues. CDR3 amino acids: CASSSRSDTGELFF. The DNA for the CDR3 is TGTGCCAGCAGCTCTCGAAGTGACACCGGGGAGCTGTTTTTT.

The V call is TRBV4-3, the J call TRBJ2-1; 7 bases agree with TRBD2. Germline CDR1 is LGHNA and CDR2 is YSLEER. J lost 3 bases, V lost 4 bases, and 12 bases had no gene match. The CDR3 is 17 residues long. CDR3 bases: TGCGCCAGCAGCCCCAGGCGGAGGACTAGAGGCTACAATGAGCAGTTCTTC. Its protein product is CASSPRRRTRGYNEQFF.

Note on this clone: At the DNA level, this CDR3 is encoded by other sequences in the same sample as well. The chain employs TRBV9 and TRBJ2-1; a possible D gene is TRBD2 (5 bases). The CDR3 has 13 amino acids. Germline V gene sequence: CDR1 SGDLS, CDR2 YYNGEE. Trimming took 2 bases from V and 4 from J, leaving 7 bases between them. CDR3 DNA sequence: TGTGCCAGCAGCGTCCCGGGGTACAATGAGCAGTTCTTC. Encoded protein: CASSVPGYNEQFF.

The CDR3 nucleotides read TGTGCCAGTAGTATGGGGACTGCCCTTAATCAGCCCCAGCATTTT. Translation gives CASSMGTALNQPQHF. The genes are TRBV19 and TRBJ1-5; the D gene is possibly TRBD1 (5 bases). V gave up 3 bases and J gave up 4 bases, with 13 bases separating them. This CDR3 has 15 amino acids. Looked up from germline, CDR1 is LNHDA and CDR2 is SQIVND (reference sequence).

The V gene is TRBV14, the J gene TRBJ2-3, with D possibly being TRBD1 (5 bases). CDR1 is SGHDN and CDR2 is FVKESK in the germline V gene. This CDR3 is 15 amino acids long. Trimming shortened V by 0 bases and J by 4 bases, and 11 bases separated the two germline ends. In DNA form, the CDR3 reads TGTGCCAGCAGCCAAGATCCAGGGCCGGCAGATACGCAGTATTTT. Protein product: CASSQDPGPADTQYF.

In the case of this clone: Other nucleotide sequences in the sample specify the same CDR3. The V and J genes are TRBV9 and TRBJ2-1; no clear D gene. Germline lookup yields CDR1 SGDLS and CDR2 YYNGEE. The CDR3 covers 14 residues. Trimming removed 2 bases at V and 4 bases at J, with 10 bases between. DNA of the CDR3: TGTGCCAGCAGCGTGGGCCAGGTTTACAATGAGCAGTTCTTC. It encodes CASSVGQVYNEQFF. The complete variable domain, with remaining parts taken from reference TRBV9 and TRBJ2-1, reads DSGVTQTPKHLITATGQRVTLRCSPRSGDLSVYWYQQSLDQGLQFLIQYYNGEERAKGNILERFSAQQFPDLHSELNLSSLELGDSALYFCASSVGQVYNEQFFGPGTRLTVL.

V is TRBV11-2 and J is TRBJ2-5; D may be TRBD1 (5 bases). The CDR3 sequence is 13 residues long. Germline CDR1 SGHAT, CDR2 FQNNGV. V gave up 6 bases and J gave up 4 bases, with 12 bases separating them. The CDR3 here is CASSPDSRETQYF. CDR3 DNA sequence: TGTGCCAGCAGTCCTGACAGTCGAGAGACCCAGTACTTC.

The CDR3 region is CASSPGPSQPQHF. In nucleotides, the CDR3 is TGTGCCAGCAGCCCTGGACCGAGTCAGCCCCAGCATTTT. The J gene is TRBJ1-5, the V gene TRBV11-2; D not resolved. V was pared by 5 bases and J by 6 bases, with 11 bases between. The CDR3 is 13 amino acids. Germline V lookup: CDR1 SGHAT, CDR2 FQNNGV.

The gene calls are TRBV13 and TRBJ1-1, with 12 bases fitting TRBD1. The CDR3 totals 17 residues. The junction had 7 bases not matched to a gene; V was cut back by 4 bases and J by 1 base. Germline assignment: CDR1 PRHDT and CDR2 FYEKMQ (reference sequence). This CDR3 reads CASSSTRDRGRNTEAFF. The CDR3, as DNA: TGTGCCAGCAGCTCAACCCGGGACAGGGGGCGGAACACTGAAGCTTTCTTT.

The genes are TRBV11-2 and TRBJ2-7, with 10 bases matching TRBD2. Per germline, CDR1 SGHAT and CDR2 FQNNGV. The CDR3 runs to 13 residues. J gave up 6 bases and V 4 bases, and 3 bases lay outside the gene matches. The CDR3 here is CASSSGLAPEQYF. The CDR3 DNA reads as TGTGCCAGCAGCTCGGGACTAGCGCCCGAGCAGTACTTC.

The chain is built from TRBV13 and TRBJ2-5; 8 bases are shared with TRBD1. The CDR3 has 16 amino acids. Germline assignment: CDR1 PRHDT and CDR2 FYEKMQ (reference sequence). V was clipped by 5 bases and J by 1 base; unmatched bases: 9. CDR3 amino acids: CASSGRRTGTQETQYF. CDR3 coding DNA: TGTGCCAGCAGCGGAAGGCGGACAGGGACCCAAGAGACCCAGTACTTC.

The chain has TRBV4-1 and TRBJ2-5, with D possibly called TRBD1 or TRBD2 (5 bases each). The CDR3 length is 16 residues. The V and J ends lost 0 bases and 5 bases respectively, with 16 bases between them. Germline values: CDR1 MGHRA, CDR2 YSYEKL. The CDR3 nucleotides read TGCGCCAGCAGCCAAGATCCAGAGGGGCTAGGGGAGACCCAGTACTTC. It yields the protein CASSQDPEGLGETQYF.

Only one count was recorded for this clone. The V and J genes are TRBV10-3 and TRBJ2-1; 7 nucleotides line up with TRBD1. V gave up 6 bases and J gave up 7 bases; unmatched junction bases: 12. CDR1 and CDR2 from the germline V gene are ENHRY and SYGVKD. CDR3 length: 15 residues. The CDR3 here is CAIRTGAPSVNEQFF. DNA for the CDR3: TGTGCCATCAGAACAGGGGCCCCCAGTGTGAATGAGCAGTTCTTC.

This clone has only one observation. The chain recombines TRBV2 with TRBJ2-7; D is perhaps TRBD1 or TRBD2 (5 bases each). The CDR3 length is 14 residues. Germline lookup yields CDR1 SNHLY and CDR2 FYNNEI. Trimming pared 8 bases from V and 3 bases from J, leaving 17 bases between. DNA for the CDR3: TGTGCCAGCGGCAGGGAGAAGGCTGGCTACGAGCAGTACTTC. It codes for CASGREKAGYEQYF. Combining the CDR3 with reference TRBV2 and TRBJ2-7 gives the whole variable domain EPEVTQTPSHQVTQMGQEVILRCVPISNHLYFYWYRQILGQKVEFLVSFYNNEISEKSEIFDDQFSVERPDGSNFTLKIRSTKLEDSAMYFCASGREKAGYEQYFGPGTRLTVT.

The gene calls are TRBV27 and TRBJ2-7, with 7 bases aligning to TRBD1. V shed 6 bases, J shed 1 base, and the junction held 6 bases outside the gene matches. The CDR3 loop spans 14 amino acids. CDR1 is MNHEY and CDR2 is SMNVEV in the germline V gene (reference sequence). The CDR3: CASRVGQRSYEQYF. In DNA, the CDR3 is TGTGCCAGCAGGGTGGGACAGAGATCCTACGAGCAGTACTTC.

The chain joins TRBV4-1 to TRBJ1-4; 7 nucleotides match TRBD1. J gave up 6 bases and V 4 bases, and 8 bases lay outside the gene matches. Germline V lookup: CDR1 MGHRA, CDR2 YSYEKL. This CDR3 spans 15 amino acids. The CDR3 DNA reads TGCGCCAGCAGCCCAGCCAGGGACAGCTATGAAAAACTGTTTTTT. Residues: CASSPARDSYEKLFF.

The V gene is TRBV7-3, the J gene TRBJ2-7, with D possibly being TRBD2 (5 bases). V lost 1 base and J 3 bases, leaving 7 bases between the germline ends. This CDR3 is built from 13 residues. CDR1 SGHTA and CDR2 FQGTGA come from the germline V gene. CDR3 sequence (DNA): TGTGCCAGCAGCTTAAATCGGGACTACGAGCAGTACTTC. This codes for CASSLNRDYEQYF.

This chain joins TRBV5-1 and TRBJ2-7, with TRBD2 matching 12 bases. Trimming took 2 bases from V and 7 from J; bases not matched to a gene: 7. The germline gives CDR1 SGHRS, CDR2 YFSETQ. The CDR3 length is 15 residues. CDR3 in DNA: TGCGCCAGCAGCTTCGGACTAGCGGGAAGGGCGGAGCAGTACTTC. Translating it yields CASSFGLAGRAEQYF.

The chain is built from TRBV21-1 and TRBJ2-3; TRBD2 reflects the table's D call only, with no check against the DNA. TRBV21-1 counts as a pseudogene. The CDR3 runs to 14 residues. CDR3 sequence reads: CARHPSGNTDTQYF. DNA of the CDR3: TGTGCCAGGCACCCTAGCGGGAACACAGATACGCAGTATTTT.

This clone was observed a handful of times. The chain has TRBV27 and TRBJ2-2; 7 bases are shared with TRBD1. The CDR3 spans 15 residues. Germline V gene lookup returns CDR1 MNHEY and CDR2 SMNVEV (reference sequence). J was trimmed by 6 bases and V by 5 bases; bases with no gene match: 9. The CDR3 sequence is CASSLRQGWAGELFF. DNA of the CDR3: TGTGCCAGCAGTCTCAGACAGGGCTGGGCCGGGGAGCTGTTTTTT.